The T cell receptor (beta chain) described here comes from a study of T cells in localized non-small cell lung cancer. The method was immunoSEQ multiplex PCR; TCRdb's version includes in-frame clones alone and lacks a portion of them. Among tens of thousands of clones listed, roughly 89% were seen once. The CDR3 runs to 16 residues. The V and J ends lost 5 bases and 5 bases, in that order; junction bases with no gene match: 10. Germline CDR1 and CDR2: SGHTA and FQGNSA. Concerning this clone: Its antigen is still unknown.

Study results and limitations: Sequencing involved a lone tumor region, leaving heterogeneity possible. Longer overall survival was linked to higher blood T cell density.

The chain recombines TRBV7-2 with TRBJ1-5; 9 nucleotides line up with TRBD1. The receptor was isolated from a male donor aged 60 or over with stage I squamous cell lung carcinoma. Here the sequenced sample was peripheral blood, taken before any cancer treatment. In DNA, the CDR3 is TGTGCCAGCAGCGCCAGCCTACAGGGGGCCGATCAGCCCCAGCATTTT. Translated: CASSASLQGADQPQHF.